This TCR beta chain stems from a study of control samples from healthy donors and cancer patients (TCRdb year 2020). Reading from cysteine to phenylalanine, the CDR3 counts 12 amino acids. Left in the record is the CDR3 DNA by itself, 36 bases read in frame from the first base. V and J are truncated by 5 bases and 4 bases respectively, leaving an intervening sequence of 8 bases. Reading the germline V gene (reference sequence) gives CDR1 SEHNR and CDR2 FQNEAQ. The receptor library was made with the immunoSEQ multiplex PCR assay. Imported from immuneACCESS, the table was reduced by TCRdb to in-frame sequences with V and J called. These copies leave out some clones; in studies compared against another copy, an unresolved V gene accounts for under half, and the cause of the remainder is not known. Present in this sample are approximately 40,000 clones, roughly nine tenths of which were seen just once. Around 4% of the sample lies in the top ten.

A word on this clone: No cognate antigen has been identified for it. No quality values exist for individual bases; no much larger clone is one base distant.

This chain joins TRBV7-9 to TRBJ1-1; the D gene is not confidently resolved. The material sequenced was blood. The receptor's source is a woman aged 50 to 60 in good health. The DNA is as follows: TGTGCCAGCAGCCGCATGGGCACTGAAGCTTTCTTT. Its amino acids are CASSRMGTEAFF.